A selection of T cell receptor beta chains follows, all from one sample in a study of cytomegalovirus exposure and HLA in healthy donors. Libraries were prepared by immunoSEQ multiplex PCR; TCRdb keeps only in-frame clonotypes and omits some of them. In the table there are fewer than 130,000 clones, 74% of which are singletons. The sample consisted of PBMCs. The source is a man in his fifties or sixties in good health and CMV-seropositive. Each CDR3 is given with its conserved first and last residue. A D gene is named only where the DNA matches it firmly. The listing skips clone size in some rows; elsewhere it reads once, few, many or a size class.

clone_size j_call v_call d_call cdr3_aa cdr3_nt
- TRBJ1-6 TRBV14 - CASGGDYNSPLHF TGTGCCAGCGGGGGGGACTACAATTCACCCCTCCACTTT
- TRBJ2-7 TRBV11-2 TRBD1 CASSLDQAGGKYEQYF TGTGCCAGCAGCTTAGATCAGGCAGGGGGCAAGTACGAGCAGTACTTC
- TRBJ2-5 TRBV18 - CASSGSNQETQYF TGTGCCAGCTCAGGGAGCAACCAAGAGACCCAGTACTTC
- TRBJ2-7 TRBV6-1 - CASSDYSGQYF TGTGCCAGCAGTGATTACTCCGGGCAGTACTTC
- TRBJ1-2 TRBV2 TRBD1 CASSEDGTDYGYTF TGTGCCAGCAGTGAGGACGGGACAGATTATGGCTACACCTTC
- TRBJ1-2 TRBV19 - CAVGRANYGYTF TGTGCCGTCGGGCGGGCTAACTATGGCTACACCTTC
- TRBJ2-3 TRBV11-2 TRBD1 CASSLGGTGYRTDTQYF TGTGCCAGCAGCTTAGGTGGGACAGGGTACCGCACAGATACGCAGTATTTT
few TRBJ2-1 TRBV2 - CASSPQDAGEQFF TGTGCCAGCAGTCCCCAGGATGCCGGTGAGCAGTTCTTC
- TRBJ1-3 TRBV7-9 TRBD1 CASSLQGDSGNTIYF TGTGCCAGCAGCTTACAGGGGGACTCTGGAAACACCATATATTTT
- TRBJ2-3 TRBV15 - CATSRGVSTDTQYF TGTGCCACCAGCAGAGGCGTGAGCACAGATACGCAGTATTTT
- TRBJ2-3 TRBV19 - CASSKTARTDTQYF TGTGCCAGTAGTAAGACAGCGCGCACAGATACGCAGTATTTT
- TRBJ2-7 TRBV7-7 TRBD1 CASSPGQDKYEQYF TGTGCCAGCAGCCCTGGACAGGACAAATACGAGCAGTACTTC
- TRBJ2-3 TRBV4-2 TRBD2 CASSQDQRGGGDTQYF TGTGCCAGCAGCCAAGATCAGCGGGGGGGTGGAGATACGCAGTATTTT
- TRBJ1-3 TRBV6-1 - CASSVGGVSGNTIYF TGTGCCAGCAGTGTGGGGGGAGTCTCTGGAAACACCATATATTTT
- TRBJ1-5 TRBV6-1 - CASSATIRAQHF TGTGCCAGCAGTGCTACAATCAGGGCCCAGCATTTT
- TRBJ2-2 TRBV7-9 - CASSLEDFGDTGELFF TGTGCCAGCAGCTTAGAGGACTTCGGGGACACCGGGGAGCTGTTTTTT
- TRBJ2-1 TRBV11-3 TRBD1 CASSPGQGADEQFF TGTGCCAGCAGCCCGGGACAGGGGGCGGATGAGCAGTTCTTC
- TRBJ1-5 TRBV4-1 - CASSQVGGRQPQHF TGCGCCAGCAGCCAAGTGGGGGGTCGTCAGCCCCAGCATTTT
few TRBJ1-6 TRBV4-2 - CASSQPGGAVDSPLHF TGTGCCAGCAGCCAACCGGGGGGGGCGGTGGATTCACCCCTCCACTTT
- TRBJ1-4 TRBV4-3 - CASSQYNVGGNEKLFF TGCGCCAGCAGCCAATATAATGTGGGGGGAAATGAAAAACTGTTTTTT
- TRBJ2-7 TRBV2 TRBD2 CASSLPGLAYEQYF TGTGCCAGTTCCCTGCCGGGACTAGCGTACGAGCAGTACTTC
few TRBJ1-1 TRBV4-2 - CASSQVDSRMGAFF TGTGCCAGCAGCCAAGTAGACAGCAGGATGGGAGCTTTCTTT
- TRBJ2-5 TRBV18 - CASSPGSQETQYF TGTGCCAGCTCACCGGGCAGCCAAGAGACCCAGTACTTC
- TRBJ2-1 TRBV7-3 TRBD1 CASSAGQASYNEQFF TGTGCCAGCAGTGCTGGACAGGCATCCTACAATGAGCAGTTCTTC
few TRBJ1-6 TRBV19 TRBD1 CASQGVINSPLHF TGTGCCAGCCAGGGGGTCATAAATTCACCCCTCCACTTT